This passage covers 31 T cell receptor beta chains from one sample sequenced in a study of blood T cell repertoires in COVID-19. Only in-frame clones appear in the TCRdb table, and some are missing; sequencing was by immunoSEQ multiplex PCR. The sample lists 150,000 or so clones; roughly four fifths were seen once. Sequenced: peripheral blood. The receptors were sampled from a man between 65 and 85 years old who had recovered from COVID-19.

The CDR3 coding sequence is TGTGCCAGCAGCTTATCATGGGACACCTACTATGGCTACACCTTC. As protein: CASSLSWDTYYGYTF. The rearrangement links TRBV7-8 to TRBJ1-2, with D perhaps matching TRBD1 (6 bases). The germline V and J ends were trimmed by 2 bases and 3 bases, with 13 bases remaining between them. Germline CDR1 and CDR2: SGHVS and FQNEAQ. The CDR3 consists of 15 residues.

This clone was seen a handful of times. At the DNA level, this CDR3 is encoded by other sequences in the same sample as well. The chain links TRBV2 to TRBJ2-7, with D possibly being TRBD2 (5 bases). The V gene lost 6 bases and the J gene lost 5 bases, with 8 bases spanning the gap. CDR1 and CDR2 (germline): SNHLY, FYNNEI. The CDR3 length is 11 residues. CDR3: CASSGLNEQYF. CDR3 bases: TGTGCCAGCAGCGGACTGAACGAGCAGTACTTC.

V usage is TRBV7-8 and J usage is TRBJ2-1, with TRBD2 as a possible D gene (7 bases). V shed 1 base and J shed 4 bases, with 11 bases lying between them. CDR1 is SGHVS and CDR2 is FQNEAQ in the germline V gene. The CDR3 totals 15 residues. This chain's CDR3 is CASSLERGGYNEQFF. CDR3 DNA sequence: TGTGCCAGCAGCTTAGAGAGGGGGGGTTACAATGAGCAGTTCTTC.

V is TRBV9 and J is TRBJ2-3; D is perhaps TRBD1 (6 bases). Trimming stripped 3 bases from V and 4 bases from J, with 9 bases between. Germline lookup yields CDR1 SGDLS and CDR2 YYNGEE. The CDR3 is 13 residues long. CDR3 sequence (DNA): TGTGCCAGCAGCGCAACAGGGCCAGATACGCAGTATTTT. Its translation: CASSATGPDTQYF.

The rearrangement joins TRBV12-5 to TRBJ2-5, with D possibly TRBD2 on 7 matching bases. The CDR3 consists of 15 residues. CDR1 and CDR2 from the germline V gene are LGHNT and FRNRAP. V lost 5 bases, J lost 4 bases, and 17 bases lay in between. The CDR3 region has the DNA TGTGCTAGTGGTACCGACCAGGGAGGGGGAGAGACCCAGTACTTC. Translation: CASGTDQGGGETQYF. Complete variable domain (other parts from reference TRBV12-5 and TRBJ2-5): DARVTQTPRHKVTEMGQEVTMRCQPILGHNTVFWYRQTMMQGLELLAYFRNRAPLDDSGMPKDRFSAEMPDATLATLKIQPSEPRDSAVYFCASGTDQGGGETQYFGPGTRLLVL.

The chain is built from TRBV19 and TRBJ2-3; 7 bases fit TRBD2. V trimming: 4 bases; J trimming: 0 bases; junction bases outside the gene matches: 10. The CDR3 runs 17 residues. Germline CDR1 is LNHDA and CDR2 is SQIVND (reference sequence). CDR3 in amino acids: CASSTPMGGLSTDTQYF. For the CDR3, the DNA is TGTGCCAGTAGTACCCCGATGGGGGGGTTAAGCACAGATACGCAGTATTTT.

The rearrangement joins TRBV28 to TRBJ2-7; 8 bases line up with TRBD1. There are 14 residues in the CDR3. Germline V gives CDR1 MDHEN, CDR2 SYDVKM. V lost 7 bases to trimming and J lost 1 base; unmatched junction nucleotides: 6. CDR3: CASIRQGRSYEQYF. In nucleotides, the CDR3 is TGTGCCAGCATCCGACAGGGGAGGTCCTACGAGCAGTACTTC. Using reference TRBV28 and TRBJ2-7 for the parts outside the CDR3, the full variable domain is DVKVTQSSRYLVKRTGEKVFLECVQDMDHENMFWYRQDPGLGLRLIYFSYDVKMKEKGDIPEGYSVSREKKERFSLILESASTNQTSMYLCASIRQGRSYEQYFGPGTRLTVT.

The chain is built from TRBV3-1 (or the pseudogene TRBV3-2) and TRBJ2-2, with TRBD2 matching 7 bases. The germline gives CDR1 LGHDT, CDR2 YNNKEL (reference sequence). This CDR3 spans 16 amino acids. Unmatched junction bases numbered 10, after V lost 4 bases and J lost 5 bases. DNA for the CDR3: TGTGCCAGCAGCCCCCGGGCTGTAGCGGGTACCGGGGAGCTGTTTTTT. It yields the protein CASSPRAVAGTGELFF.

The chain couples TRBV19 to TRBJ2-7; 7 bases are a match to TRBD1. The CDR3 contains 16 residues. With V trimmed by 1 base and J by 0 bases, 6 bases remained unmatched. Germline CDR1 LNHDA, CDR2 SQIVND (reference sequence). CDR3 DNA sequence: TGTGCCAGTAGTATAGGTAGGAGACAGGGCTCCTACGAGCAGTACTTC. As protein: CASSIGRRQGSYEQYF.

V gene TRBV4-3 combines with J gene TRBJ2-1, with 16 bases that match TRBD2. The CDR3 is made up of 20 amino acids. Germline V CDR1 and CDR2: LGHNA, YSLEER. V lost 0 bases to trimming and J lost 8 bases; unmatched junction nucleotides: 13. The CDR3 protein is CASSQDLGRGLAGGPYEQFF. The CDR3 coding sequence is TGCGCCAGCAGCCAAGATCTGGGTAGGGGACTAGCGGGAGGGCCTTATGAGCAGTTCTTC.

This chain uses TRBV2 with TRBJ1-1; TRBD1 matches 7 bases. CDR1 is SNHLY, CDR2 FYNNEI, per germline. This CDR3 spans 12 amino acids. V dropped 8 bases and J dropped 7; count of bases not matched to a gene: 7. DNA for the CDR3: TGTGCCAGCTCGACAGGGTTGGGTGAAGCTTTCTTT. Protein product: CASSTGLGEAFF.

The chain combines TRBV29-1 with TRBJ2-1; 7 nucleotides match TRBD2. CDR1 and CDR2 from the germline V gene are SQVTM and ANQGSEA. J gave up 4 bases and V 6 bases, and 12 bases lay outside the gene matches. The CDR3 sequence is 15 residues long. CDR3 DNA: TGCAGCGTCAGACCTCTAGCGGAGGGTTACAATGAGCAGTTCTTC. Amino acids: CSVRPLAEGYNEQFF.

The V and J genes are TRBV7-2 and TRBJ2-7, with 8 bases matching TRBD2. The V gene end was trimmed by 1 base and the J gene end by 1 base; junction bases not matched to a gene: 6. Germline CDR1 SGHTA, CDR2 FQGNSA. This CDR3 region has 16 residues. CDR3 nucleotides: TGTGCCAGCAGCTTAGTAGGAAGCGGGAGATCCTACGAGCAGTACTTC. This sequence encodes CASSLVGSGRSYEQYF.

The genes are TRBV28 and TRBJ1-1; possibly TRBD1 for D (5 bases). In germline, CDR1 is MDHEN, CDR2 SYDVKM. CDR3 length: 19 amino acids. The V end lost 6 bases, the J end lost 3 bases, and 29 bases lay between the germline ends. Here the CDR3 reads CASSPLARGVLGHHTEAFF. CDR3 nucleotides: TGTGCCAGCAGCCCTTTAGCGCGGGGGGTGTTGGGGCACCACACTGAAGCTTTCTTT.

V and J are TRBV2 and TRBJ2-7; 11 nucleotides align to TRBD1. Germline lookup yields CDR1 SNHLY and CDR2 FYNNEI. This CDR3 is 15 amino acids long. With V trimmed by 3 bases and J by 7 bases, 8 bases remained unmatched. CDR3: CASSDPGQGAREQYF. The CDR3 DNA follows: TGTGCCAGCAGTGACCCCGGACAGGGGGCGCGGGAGCAGTACTTC.

This clone appeared many times. This rearrangement joins TRBV5-1 to TRBJ2-1; 7 positions agree with TRBD1. Germline CDR1 is SGHRS and CDR2 is YFSETQ. V was clipped by 2 bases and J by 6 bases; unmatched bases: 11. The CDR3 covers 16 residues. CDR3 bases: TGCGCCAGCAGCTTAACCCGACAGGGAGAGGGCAATGAGCAGTTCTTC. Its translation is CASSLTRQGEGNEQFF.

The chain has TRBV9 and TRBJ2-1, with D possibly matching TRBD1 (5 bases). Germline CDR1 is SGDLS and CDR2 is YYNGEE. Trimming stripped 1 base from V and 7 bases from J, with 12 bases between. The CDR3 consists of 14 residues. The CDR3 DNA reads TGTGCCAGCAGCGTATGGTCAGGGTCAAATGAGCAGTTCTTC. Its translation is CASSVWSGSNEQFF.

The chain couples TRBV9 to TRBJ2-2; 14 bases line up with TRBD2. This CDR3 spans 16 amino acids. After removal of 4 bases from V and 5 bases from J, the junction contained 4 bases not matched to a gene. Germline values: CDR1 SGDLS, CDR2 YYNGEE. This CDR3 reads CASSPRTSGGTGELFF. In DNA, the CDR3 is TGTGCCAGCAGCCCGCGGACTAGCGGGGGGACCGGGGAGCTGTTTTTT.

The chain recombines TRBV7-2 with TRBJ2-3, with 7 bases matching TRBD1. V shed 5 bases, J shed 5 bases, and the junction held 4 bases outside the gene matches. Germline CDR1 reads SGHTA; CDR2 reads FQGNSA. This CDR3 comprises 13 residues. The CDR3 nucleotides read TGTGCCAGCAGCACAGGGGAAAAAGATACGCAGTATTTT. It is translated as CASSTGEKDTQYF.

V and J are TRBV28 and TRBJ2-2; D ambiguous. Germline loops: CDR1 MDHEN, CDR2 SYDVKM. The CDR3 is 13 amino acids. Trimming took 9 bases from V and 0 from J, leaving 8 bases between them. The CDR3 sequence: CASLQANTGELFF. In DNA, the CDR3 is TGTGCCAGTCTCCAGGCGAACACCGGGGAGCTGTTTTTT.

In nucleotides, the CDR3 is TGCGCCAGCCAGGGTTACGAGCAGTACTTC. Its protein product is CASQGYEQYF. This rearrangement joins TRBV10-2 to TRBJ2-7, with a possible D match to TRBD1 (5 bases). The V gene's germline CDR1 is WSHSY and CDR2 SAAADI. The germline V and J ends were trimmed by 8 bases and 4 bases, with 6 bases remaining between them. The CDR3 totals 10 residues.

DNA for the CDR3: TGTGCCAGCAGCTTTTCTACTAGCGGGAGCTACGAGCAGTACTTC. It codes for CASSFSTSGSYEQYF. The rearrangement links TRBV11-2 to TRBJ2-7, with 11 nucleotides matching TRBD2. CDR3 length equals 15 residues. V was pared by 3 bases and J by 3 bases, with 4 bases of the junction left unmatched. Germline V CDR1 and CDR2: SGHAT, FQNNGV. Combining the CDR3 with reference TRBV11-2 and TRBJ2-7 gives the whole variable domain EAGVAQSPRYKIIEKRQSVAFWCNPISGHATLYWYQQILGQGPKLLIQFQNNGVVDDSQLPKDRFSAERLKGVDSTLKIQPAKLEDSAVYLCASSFSTSGSYEQYFGPGTRLTVT.

The gene calls are TRBV5-1 and TRBJ2-3; perhaps TRBD1 as D (8 bases). V was clipped by 2 bases and J by 6 bases, with 13 bases between them. CDR3 length: 14 amino acids. Germline CDR1 SGHRS, CDR2 YFSETQ. The CDR3 DNA is TGCGCCAGCAGCTTCCCACAGGGGGGGGATACGCAGTATTTT. Translating it yields CASSFPQGGDTQYF.

V and J are TRBV28 and TRBJ2-1, with 11 bases that match TRBD2. CDR1 MDHEN and CDR2 SYDVKM come from the germline V gene. The CDR3 runs 15 residues. Trimming removed 6 bases from V and 5 bases from J; junction bases left unmatched: 6. The CDR3 region has the DNA TGTGCCAGCAGCCGACTAGCGGGATACCACAATGAGCAGTTCTTC. This translates into CASSRLAGYHNEQFF.

The genes are TRBV6-6 and TRBJ1-5; TRBD1 might be the D (6 bases). V shed 6 bases and J shed 3 bases, with 15 bases lying between them. The CDR3 has 15 amino acids. Germline V CDR1 and CDR2: MNHNY, SVGAGI (reference sequence). CDR3 sequence (DNA): TGTGCCAGCAGGGATGGGCAGGGGCACAATCAGCCCCAGCATTTT. It yields the protein CASRDGQGHNQPQHF.

This clone was observed a few times. This chain joins TRBV7-2 and TRBJ2-3; D not certain. Germline V gives CDR1 SGHTA, CDR2 FQGNSA. V was cut by 4 bases and J by 2 bases, with 7 bases left in between. This CDR3 spans 13 amino acids. The CDR3 DNA reads TGTGCCAGCAGCTCGGTCGTCACAGATACGCAGTATTTT. This codes for CASSSVVTDTQYF.

The CDR3 reads CASTRNLQETQYF. Written as DNA, the CDR3 is TGTGCCAGCACTAGAAATCTTCAAGAGACCCAGTACTTC. The chain links TRBV6-5 to TRBJ2-5; the D is unclear. The CDR3 runs 13 residues. Germline CDR1 MNHEY, CDR2 SVGAGI. V lost 7 bases and J 2 bases, leaving 11 bases between the germline ends.

The V and J genes are TRBV6-4 and TRBJ2-2, with D tentatively TRBD2 (7 bases). CDR3 length: 18 residues. The germline V gene has CDR1 MRHNA and CDR2 SNTAGT. V was clipped by 2 bases and J by 1 base, with 17 bases between them. CDR3 region: CASSDLLLGGGNTGELFF. Written as DNA, the CDR3 is TGTGCCAGCAGTGACCTCCTCCTAGGGGGGGGGAACACCGGGGAGCTGTTTTTT.

The chain uses TRBV30 and TRBJ1-5, with a tentative D call TRBD1 (6 bases). This CDR3 has 14 amino acids. Per the germline V gene, CDR1 is GTSNPN and CDR2 is SVGIG (reference sequence). V was cut by 0 bases and J by 4 bases, with 10 bases left in between. DNA of the CDR3: TGTGCCTGGAGTGTACAGGGCGGGAATCAGCCCCAGCATTTT. Protein: CAWSVQGGNQPQHF.

This chain uses TRBV7-2 with TRBJ1-6; TRBD1 matches at 7 bases. Germline values: CDR1 SGHTA, CDR2 FQGNSA. The CDR3 extends over 15 amino acids. The junction had 7 bases not matched to a gene; V was cut back by 4 bases and J by 7 bases. The CDR3 reads CASSSDRVGNSPLHF. CDR3 sequence (DNA): TGTGCCAGCAGCTCCGACAGGGTCGGAAATTCACCCCTCCACTTT.

The chain uses TRBV5-1 and TRBJ2-7; 7 bases match TRBD2. V was clipped by 6 bases and J by 2 bases; unmatched bases: 11. The CDR3 has 15 amino acids. Germline V lookup: CDR1 SGHRS, CDR2 YFSETQ. The DNA for the CDR3 is TGCGCCAGCACCCTGGGGGGTGCGGGGGCCTACGAGCAGTACTTC. It yields the protein CASTLGGAGAYEQYF.